Sequencing of this T cell receptor beta chain was carried out in a study of regulatory T cells in long-lasting Graves disease. Specified time point: newly diagnosed GD, antithyroid drugs for less than 3 months. PBMC RNA was the source of the TCR library. This clonotype was found many times. Its matching antigen is unknown. Arm-PCR of CDR3 regions and iRepertoire HTBI primers were used to build TCR beta libraries. TCRdb redid the calling of the multiplex PCR reads with MiXCR, one entry per CDR3 protein. This sample has about 200,000 distinct CDR3 sequences; roughly 20% occur once, and the top ten carry about 11%. Notes on the study in general: No thyroid tissue was studied; the work used peripheral blood only.

This same sample was also taken into another study, of T cells in Graves' hyperthyroidism and ophthalmopathy. As reported in that work: Ophthalmopathy was identified by the model a median around 5.9 months ahead of onset.

This sample comprised peripheral blood mononuclear cells (PBMCs), obtained at new diagnosis, from a patient treated with antithyroid drugs. The receptor comes from a woman in her thirties with Graves disease.

CDR3 DNA: TGCAGTGCTAGCCGGTGGGAGGGTTACGAGCAGTACTTC. Protein: CSASRWEGYEQYF. V and J are TRBV20-1 and TRBJ2-7; TRBD2 matches 7 bases. The V gene's germline CDR1 is DFQATT and CDR2 SNEGSKA (reference sequence). The CDR3 consists of 13 residues. Germline trimming cut 3 bases from V and 4 bases from J; bases unmatched to any gene: 6.